This TCR beta chain was recorded in a study of blood T cell repertoires in COVID-19. Authors' methods: Nucleated cell counts were estimated from reference gene primer amplification. TCRdb's copy holds only in-frame clones and misses some; the assay was immunoSEQ multiplex PCR. The V and J calls and clone size are taken from that table; D and trimming were inferred from the DNA. The table lists some 300,000 clones, roughly 88% of them singletons. The CDR3 runs 13 residues. The germline V gene encodes CDR1 SQVTM and CDR2 ANQGSEA. Germline trimming cut 4 bases from V and 2 bases from J; bases unmatched to any gene: 4. Recruitment covered about 25 US areas and drew participants whose ages spanned roughly 18 to 89 years.

The sample taken for sequencing was PBMCs or T cells enriched from blood (not recorded which). This receptor was obtained from a woman aged 25-40 years who had recovered from COVID-19. The chain links TRBV29-1 to TRBJ2-7; 8 nucleotides agree with TRBD2. CDR3 coding DNA: TGCAGCGTTGGGGTCGGGAGGGCCTACGAGCAGTACTTC. It specifies CSVGVGRAYEQYF.